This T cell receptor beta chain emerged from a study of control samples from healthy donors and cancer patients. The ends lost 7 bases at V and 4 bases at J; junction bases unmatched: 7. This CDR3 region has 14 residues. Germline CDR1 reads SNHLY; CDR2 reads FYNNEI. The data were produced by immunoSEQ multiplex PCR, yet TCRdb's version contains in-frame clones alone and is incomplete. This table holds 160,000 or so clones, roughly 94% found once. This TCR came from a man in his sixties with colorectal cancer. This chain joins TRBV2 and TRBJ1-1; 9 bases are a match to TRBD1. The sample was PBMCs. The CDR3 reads CASTDRGLGTEAFF. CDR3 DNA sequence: TGTGCCAGCACCGACAGGGGGTTAGGCACTGAAGCTTTCTTT.